What follows are 30 T cell receptor beta chains derived from one specimen sequenced in a study of T cells expressing NK-cell markers. No DNA is given; TCRdb re-called the 5' RACE reads and lists each CDR3 protein once. This sample's table has 150,000 to 200,000 distinct CDR3 sequences. Sequenced sample: blood T cells: a sorted CD56 or NKG2C T cell subset, CD4+ or CD8+ T cells, or bulk PBMC T cells (not recorded which). These receptors were collected from a woman aged 18 to 69 in good health.

The V gene is TRBV11-2, the J gene TRBJ2-7; TCRdb proposes TRBD2, but this gene call is untestable without DNA. The CDR3 contains 15 residues. Per germline, CDR1 SGHAT and CDR2 FQNNGV. CDR3 loop: CASSLETAGVDEQYF.

The gene calls are TRBV18 and TRBJ2-3. From germline, CDR1 is KGHSH and CDR2 LQKENI. CDR3 length: 12 residues. This chain's CDR3 is CASSPVTDTQYF.

The CDR3 loop is CASSRDRGRGNEQFF. The rearrangement uses TRBV5-1 and TRBJ2-1; TCRdb's D call, TRBD1, is unchecked because there is no DNA. Germline values: CDR1 SGHRS, CDR2 YFSETQ. This CDR3 is built from 15 residues. The full variable domain, its missing parts supplied by reference TRBV5-1 and TRBJ2-1, is KAGVTQTPRYLIKTRGQQVTLSCSPISGHRSVSWYQQTPGQGLQFLFEYFSETQRNKGNFPGRFSGRQFSNSRSEMNVSTLELGDSALYLCASSRDRGRGNEQFFGPGTRLTVL.

V and J are TRBV7-3 and TRBJ2-4; TCRdb proposes TRBD1, but this gene call is untestable without DNA. This CDR3 has 13 residues. Germline V gene lookup returns CDR1 SGHTA and CDR2 FQGTGA. CDR3: CASSTGQGNIQYF.

V usage is TRBV7-9 and J usage is TRBJ2-5; TCRdb calls TRBD1, which cannot be checked without DNA. Germline V gene lookup returns CDR1 SEHNR and CDR2 FQNEAQ (reference sequence). The CDR3 spans 14 residues. The CDR3 protein is CASSPRRGGETQYF.

The V and J genes are TRBV5-1 and TRBJ2-1; TCRdb proposes TRBD1, but this gene call is untestable without DNA. The CDR3 consists of 14 residues. Per the germline V gene, CDR1 is SGHRS and CDR2 is YFSETQ. CDR3 loop: CASSPSTGTNEQFF.

This chain uses TRBV20-1 with TRBJ1-3. Germline V CDR1 and CDR2: DFQATT, SNEGSKA (reference sequence). The CDR3 contains 17 residues. CDR3 sequence: CSARDRSTFSSGNTIYF.

This chain links TRBV6-1 with TRBJ2-2; the D call of TRBD1 rests on TCRdb alone, since no DNA is present to check it. Germline V gene sequence: CDR1 MNHNS, CDR2 SASEGT. This CDR3 is built from 16 residues. The CDR3 loop reads CASSRKGQGQSGELFF.

The V gene is TRBV20-1, the J gene TRBJ2-5; TCRdb proposes TRBD2, but this gene call is untestable without DNA. Germline lookup yields CDR1 DFQATT and CDR2 SNEGSKA (reference sequence). CDR3 length: 14 residues. CDR3 loop: CSARRTSGQQTQYF.

The chain uses TRBV5-1 and TRBJ2-1; the D gene TCRdb calls, TRBD2, cannot be checked with no DNA. The CDR3 runs 16 residues. Germline CDR1 reads SGHRS; CDR2 reads YFSETQ. This CDR3 is CASSLGARESYNEQFF.

The chain employs TRBV30 and TRBJ1-2. Germline V gene data show CDR1 as GTSNPN and CDR2 as SVGIG (reference sequence). The CDR3 runs to 12 residues. CDR3 amino acids: CAWSVGVYGYTF.

The chain is built from TRBV14 and TRBJ1-5; TCRdb's D gene call, TRBD1, goes unchecked for lack of DNA. The length of the CDR3 is 18 residues. Germline CDR1 SGHDN, CDR2 FVKESK. The CDR3 reads CASSQSNPTGSRNQPQHF.

This chain's CDR3 is CASGTGGNLGELFF. The J gene is TRBJ2-2, the V gene TRBV5-1; the TCRdb call, TRBD1, lacks DNA for checking. The CDR3 has 14 amino acids. The germline V gene has CDR1 SGHRS and CDR2 YFSETQ.

V and J are TRBV20-1 and TRBJ2-1; TCRdb gives TRBD2 as the D gene, but with no DNA this cannot be confirmed. The CDR3 has 15 residues. Per germline, CDR1 DFQATT and CDR2 SNEGSKA (reference sequence). CDR3 loop: CSASHPRASTDGQFF.

The CDR3 sequence: CASSIVSGANTGELFF. The chain recombines TRBV5-1 with TRBJ2-2; the D gene TCRdb calls, TRBD2, cannot be checked with no DNA. Per the germline V gene, CDR1 is SGHRS and CDR2 is YFSETQ. The CDR3 runs 16 residues.

The J gene is TRBJ1-6, the V gene TRBV6-5. The V gene's germline CDR1 is MNHEY and CDR2 SVGAGI. CDR3 length equals 15 residues. The CDR3 spells CASSLESSYNSPLHF.

The J gene is TRBJ2-1, the V gene TRBV5-6; absent DNA, TCRdb's TRBD2 call cannot be checked. In germline, CDR1 is SGHDT, CDR2 YYEEEE. The CDR3 is made up of 19 amino acids. The CDR3 sequence: CASSLDRDFMISSYNEQFF.

The V call is TRBV20-1, the J call TRBJ2-5; TCRdb reports TRBD2, a call that lacks DNA to check it against. Germline values: CDR1 DFQATT, CDR2 SNEGSKA (reference sequence). This CDR3 has 14 amino acids. CDR3 sequence: CSARGPLEGETQYF.

V is TRBV12-3 or TRBV12-4 and J is TRBJ2-2; TCRdb names TRBD1, which stays unverified in the absence of DNA. This CDR3 region has 19 residues. The CDR3 sequence is CASSLALGGHRANTGELFF.

This chain links TRBV9 with TRBJ2-2; TCRdb's D call of TRBD1 is untestable without DNA. The germline CDR1 and CDR2 sequences are SGDLS and YYNGEE. This CDR3 spans 16 amino acids. This chain's CDR3 is CASSVESGGYIVELFF.

The chain employs TRBV12-3 or TRBV12-4 and TRBJ1-3. The CDR3 is 11 amino acids. The CDR3 sequence is CASGFGNTIYF.

CDR3 region: CASSVAFGDTQYF. The V call is TRBV9, the J call TRBJ2-3. Germline CDR1 is SGDLS and CDR2 is YYNGEE. The CDR3 totals 13 residues.

The chain employs TRBV7-2 and TRBJ2-4; TCRdb selects TRBD1, and the lack of DNA leaves this call unchecked. The CDR3 loop spans 17 amino acids. Germline V gene data show CDR1 as SGHTA and CDR2 as FQGNSA. CDR3: CASSSVAGNYLANIQYF. The variable domain in full, with the rest retrieved from reference TRBV7-2 and TRBJ2-4, is GAGVSQSPSNKVTEKGKDVELRCDPISGHTALYWYRQSLGQGLEFLIYFQGNSAPDKSGLPSDRFSAERTGGSVSTLTIQRTQQEDSAVYLCASSSVAGNYLANIQYFGAGTRLSVL.

The V and J genes are TRBV29-1 and TRBJ2-1. This CDR3 region has 14 residues. Germline CDR1 and CDR2: SQVTM and ANQGSEA. The CDR3 here is CSVGSVSPYNEQFF.

The rearrangement links TRBV20-1 to TRBJ1-1; with no DNA, the TCRdb D assignment of TRBD1 cannot be verified. The germline V gene encodes CDR1 DFQATT and CDR2 SNEGSKA (reference sequence). The CDR3 loop spans 16 amino acids. CDR3 amino acids: CSATTGTGTRSYEAFF.

This chain connects TRBV5-4 to TRBJ2-2; there is no DNA to check the TCRdb D call of TRBD1. Germline V lookup: CDR1 SGHNT, CDR2 YYREEE (reference sequence). This CDR3 is 15 amino acids long. The CDR3 protein is CASSPGTGRAGELFF.

This sequence joins TRBV5-1 and TRBJ1-1; TCRdb reports TRBD1, a call that lacks DNA to check it against. CDR1 is SGHRS, CDR2 YFSETQ, per germline. The CDR3 is 15 residues long. CDR3 loop: CASSLDPGQNVEAFF.

The V call is TRBV7-9, the J call TRBJ1-1; TCRdb calls TRBD1, which cannot be checked without DNA. The CDR3 runs to 13 residues. Germline assignment: CDR1 SEHNR and CDR2 FQNEAQ (reference sequence). The CDR3 reads CASSATRETEAFF.

This chain connects TRBV7-2 to TRBJ2-1. The CDR3 loop spans 16 amino acids. Germline lookup yields CDR1 SGHTA and CDR2 FQGNSA. The CDR3 spells CASSLVGGVSYNEQFF. The complete variable domain, with remaining parts taken from reference TRBV7-2 and TRBJ2-1, reads GAGVSQSPSNKVTEKGKDVELRCDPISGHTALYWYRQSLGQGLEFLIYFQGNSAPDKSGLPSDRFSAERTGGSVSTLTIQRTQQEDSAVYLCASSLVGGVSYNEQFFGPGTRLTVL.

The chain joins TRBV6-5 to TRBJ2-1. In germline, CDR1 is MNHEY, CDR2 SVGAGI. This CDR3 contains 12 residues. The CDR3 is CASSSLTNEQFF.